This TCR beta chain stems from a study of regulatory T cells in long-lasting Graves disease. As for time point: newly diagnosed GD, antithyroid drugs for less than 3 months. Preparation of the TCR library used RNA extracted from PBMCs. This clonotype was observed many times. Sequencing libraries for TCR beta were prepared with iRepertoire HTBI primers and Arm-PCR of CDR3 regions. From the multiplex PCR reads, TCRdb called clonotypes with MiXCR, one entry per CDR3 protein. The repertoire holds fewer than 550,000 distinct CDR3 sequences, with 16% as singletons. The V end lost 0 bases, the J end lost 9 bases, and 15 bases lay between the germline ends. The CDR3 consists of 15 residues. The germline V gene has CDR1 SGHVS and CDR2 FQNEAQ. The sample was also reused in another study, on T cells in Graves' hyperthyroidism and ophthalmopathy.

This TCR was recovered from a woman younger than 30 with Graves disease. The rearrangement joins TRBV7-8 to TRBJ1-5; weak D call: TRBD1 (6 bases). Source: peripheral blood mononuclear cells (PBMCs), taken at new diagnosis, from a patient treated with antithyroid drugs. CDR3 in amino acids: CASSLAGAQGAPQHF. CDR3 DNA sequence: TGTGCCAGCAGCTTAGCAGGGGCACAGGGAGCGCCCCAGCATTTT.